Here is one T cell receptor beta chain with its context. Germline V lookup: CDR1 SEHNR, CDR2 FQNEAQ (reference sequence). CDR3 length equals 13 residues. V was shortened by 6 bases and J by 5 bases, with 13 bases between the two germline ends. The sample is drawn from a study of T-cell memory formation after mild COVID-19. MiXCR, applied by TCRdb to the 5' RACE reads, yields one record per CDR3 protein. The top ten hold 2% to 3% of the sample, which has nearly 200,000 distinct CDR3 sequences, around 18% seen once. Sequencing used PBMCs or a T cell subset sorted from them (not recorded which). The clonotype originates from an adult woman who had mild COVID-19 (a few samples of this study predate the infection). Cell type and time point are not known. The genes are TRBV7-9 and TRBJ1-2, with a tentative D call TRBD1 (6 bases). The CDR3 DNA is TGTGCCAGCAGGGAGGACAGCTGGTATGGCTACACCTTC. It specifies CASREDSWYGYTF.